This is a list of T cell receptor beta chains from one sample in a study of T cell repertoires in cytomegalovirus infection. TCRdb itself ran the reads through MiXCR, one entry per CDR3 protein. Seen here are fewer than 350,000 distinct CDR3 sequences, around 9.5% observed once, and the top ten hold 4.3%. Sample: PBMCs. Receptors were obtained from a human donor in good health (CMV status not recorded). Some clones in this sample may be carry-over from other donors' samples. Each CDR3 is given with its conserved first and last residue. Each record gives: D gene, J gene, V gene, clone size, CDR3 protein, CDR3 DNA. D genes are given only for firm matches. Expanded clones are given a class, and other clones once, few, many or no size at all.

D gene: -; J gene: TRBJ1-2; V gene: TRBV2; clone size: few; CDR3 protein: CASGALYGYTF; CDR3 DNA: TGTGCCAGCGGGGCCCTCTATGGCTACACCTTC
D gene: -; J gene: TRBJ2-5; V gene: TRBV7-7; clone size: many; CDR3 protein: CASSPGRQETQYF; CDR3 DNA: TGTGCCAGCAGCCCGGGCCGTCAAGAGACCCAGTACTTC
D gene: TRBD1; J gene: TRBJ2-7; V gene: TRBV12-3/TRBV12-4; clone size: many; CDR3 protein: CASMEGQGPYEQYF; CDR3 DNA: TGTGCCAGCATGGAGGGACAGGGCCCCTACGAGCAGTACTTC
D gene: -; J gene: TRBJ1-6; V gene: TRBV20-1; clone size: many; CDR3 protein: CSARPRRSNSPLHF; CDR3 DNA: TGCAGTGCTAGACCGAGACGGTCTAATTCACCCCTCCACTTT
D gene: -; J gene: TRBJ1-3; V gene: TRBV7-2; clone size: few; CDR3 protein: CASSLGSASGNTIYF; CDR3 DNA: TGTGCCAGCAGCTTAGGGTCGGCCTCTGGAAACACCATATATTTT
D gene: -; J gene: TRBJ1-6; V gene: TRBV5-1; clone size: -; CDR3 protein: CASSFGLGTGASSYNSPLHF; CDR3 DNA: TGCGCCAGCAGCTTCGGGCTTGGGACTGGGGCGAGCTCCTATAATTCACCCCTCCACTTT
D gene: TRBD1; J gene: TRBJ1-5; V gene: TRBV7-2; clone size: many; CDR3 protein: CASSTQGGNQPQHF; CDR3 DNA: TGTGCCAGCAGTACACAGGGGGGCAATCAGCCCCAGCATTTT
D gene: -; J gene: TRBJ2-3; V gene: TRBV9; clone size: -; CDR3 protein: CASTQRDRDTDTQYF; CDR3 DNA: TGTGCCAGCACCCAGCGGGACAGAGACACAGATACGCAGTATTTT
D gene: -; J gene: TRBJ2-5; V gene: TRBV7-8; clone size: many; CDR3 protein: CASSLKRSAEQETQYF; CDR3 DNA: TGTGCCAGCAGCTTAAAGCGGAGCGCGGAACAAGAGACCCAGTACTTC
D gene: TRBD2; J gene: TRBJ2-2; V gene: TRBV20-1; clone size: many; CDR3 protein: CSAGPSGNTGELFF; CDR3 DNA: TGCAGTGCTGGGCCTAGCGGGAACACCGGGGAGCTGTTTTTT
D gene: TRBD1; J gene: TRBJ1-1; V gene: TRBV7-3; clone size: few; CDR3 protein: CASSPRTGGFAEAFF; CDR3 DNA: TGTGCCAGCAGCCCCAGGACAGGGGGCTTTGCTGAAGCTTTCTTT
D gene: TRBD1; J gene: TRBJ2-2; V gene: TRBV12-3/TRBV12-4; clone size: many; CDR3 protein: CASSFRDRANTGELFF; CDR3 DNA: TGTGCCAGCAGCTTCCGGGACAGGGCGAACACCGGGGAGCTGTTTTTT
D gene: -; J gene: TRBJ2-7; V gene: TRBV28; clone size: many; CDR3 protein: CASSPGPTARPYEQYF; CDR3 DNA: TGTGCCAGCAGCCCCGGTCCGACAGCGCGCCCCTACGAGCAGTACTTC
D gene: -; J gene: TRBJ2-7; V gene: TRBV9; clone size: -; CDR3 protein: CASSVGGNLHEQYF; CDR3 DNA: TGTGCCAGCAGCGTAGGGGGCAACCTCCACGAGCAGTACTTC
D gene: -; J gene: TRBJ2-1; V gene: TRBV7-2; clone size: many; CDR3 protein: CASSLMGNEQFF; CDR3 DNA: TGTGCCAGCAGCTTAATGGGGAATGAGCAGTTCTTC
D gene: -; J gene: TRBJ2-1; V gene: TRBV24-1; clone size: many; CDR3 protein: CATSFQGGDEQFF; CDR3 DNA: TGTGCCACCAGTTTCCAAGGCGGCGATGAGCAGTTCTTC
D gene: TRBD2; J gene: TRBJ2-5; V gene: TRBV7-2; clone size: many; CDR3 protein: CASSSRGTSGLQETQYF; CDR3 DNA: TGTGCCAGCAGTTCTCGCGGGACTAGCGGTCTCCAAGAGACCCAGTACTTC
D gene: TRBD2; J gene: TRBJ2-7; V gene: TRBV7-9; clone size: few; CDR3 protein: CASSLYIAGSSYEQYF; CDR3 DNA: TGTGCCAGCAGCTTGTACATAGCGGGGAGCTCCTACGAGCAGTACTTC
D gene: -; J gene: TRBJ2-1; V gene: TRBV12-3/TRBV12-4; clone size: -; CDR3 protein: CASSFRVAIHNEQFF; CDR3 DNA: TGTGCCAGCAGTTTTAGGGTAGCAATACACAATGAGCAGTTCTTC
D gene: -; J gene: TRBJ2-5; V gene: TRBV7-9; clone size: -; CDR3 protein: CASEGETQYF; CDR3 DNA: TGTGCCAGCGAAGGGGAGACCCAGTACTTC
D gene: -; J gene: TRBJ2-7; V gene: TRBV7-2; clone size: many; CDR3 protein: CASSLRQRSYEQYF; CDR3 DNA: TGTGCCAGCAGCTTAAGGCAGAGGTCCTACGAGCAGTACTTC
D gene: TRBD2; J gene: TRBJ2-2; V gene: TRBV7-2; clone size: many; CDR3 protein: CASSLSGGGRELFF; CDR3 DNA: TGTGCCAGCAGCCTTAGCGGGGGGGGCCGGGAGCTGTTTTTT
D gene: -; J gene: TRBJ2-7; V gene: TRBV28; clone size: -; CDR3 protein: CASSSRLNEQYF; CDR3 DNA: TGTGCCAGCAGTTCAAGACTAAACGAGCAGTACTTC
D gene: -; J gene: TRBJ2-1; V gene: TRBV7-9; clone size: many; CDR3 protein: CASSHRDGSYNEQFF; CDR3 DNA: TGTGCCAGCAGCCACCGGGACGGATCCTACAATGAGCAGTTCTTC
D gene: -; J gene: TRBJ2-3; V gene: TRBV28; clone size: few; CDR3 protein: CASSSSPITDTQYF; CDR3 DNA: TGTGCCAGCAGTTCTAGTCCGATCACAGATACGCAGTATTTT
D gene: -; J gene: TRBJ2-7; V gene: TRBV20-1; clone size: many; CDR3 protein: CSARDHIAYEQYF; CDR3 DNA: TGCAGTGCTAGAGATCACATAGCGTACGAGCAGTACTTC
D gene: -; J gene: TRBJ2-3; V gene: TRBV7-3; clone size: many; CDR3 protein: CASSLSGRATRDTQYF; CDR3 DNA: TGTGCCAGCAGCTTAAGCGGACGGGCGACGCGCGATACGCAGTATTTT
D gene: -; J gene: TRBJ1-1; V gene: TRBV4-1; clone size: -; CDR3 protein: CASSQDGGMDEAFF; CDR3 DNA: TGCGCCAGCAGCCAAGATGGGGGCATGGATGAAGCTTTCTTT
D gene: -; J gene: TRBJ2-2; V gene: TRBV7-2; clone size: many; CDR3 protein: CASSLWAAPNGELFF; CDR3 DNA: TGTGCCAGCAGCTTATGGGCCGCCCCAAACGGGGAGCTGTTTTTT
D gene: -; J gene: TRBJ2-2; V gene: TRBV2; clone size: few; CDR3 protein: CASSRIPTGELFF; CDR3 DNA: TGTGCCAGCAGTCGTATCCCAACCGGGGAGCTGTTTTTT
D gene: -; J gene: TRBJ1-3; V gene: TRBV9; clone size: -; CDR3 protein: CASSAPVGDTIYF; CDR3 DNA: TGTGCCAGCAGCGCCCCCGTAGGGGACACCATATATTTT
D gene: -; J gene: TRBJ1-2; V gene: TRBV7-8; clone size: few; CDR3 protein: CASSLSVGTDPNYGYTF; CDR3 DNA: TGTGCCAGCAGCTTGTCCGTCGGGACCGATCCTAACTATGGCTACACCTTC
D gene: TRBD2; J gene: TRBJ2-3; V gene: TRBV6-5; clone size: -; CDR3 protein: CASSDLSGRSDTQYF; CDR3 DNA: TGTGCCAGCAGTGATCTAAGCGGGAGGTCGGATACGCAGTATTTT